The clone carrying this T cell receptor (beta chain) turned up a few times. The data are from a study of blood T cell repertoires in COVID-19. Study-level information: Donors in the United States, Italy and Spain gave samples during acute or convalescent COVID-19.

Libraries were prepared by immunoSEQ multiplex PCR; TCRdb keeps only in-frame clonotypes and omits some of them. The sample lists about 220,000 clones, about 86% occurring once. The study drew participants aged about 18 to 95 years from some 23 US areas. Sequenced input: PBMCs or T cells enriched from blood (not recorded which). The sequence derives from a woman in her thirties or forties with acute COVID-19.

The CDR3 is CASSLTTGGFSTGELFF. DNA of the CDR3: TGTGCCAGCAGTTTGACGACCGGCGGTTTCAGCACCGGGGAGCTGTTTTTT. The chain is built from TRBV28 and TRBJ2-2; D not certain. The germline CDR1 and CDR2 sequences are MDHEN and SYDVKM. The ends were cut back, 3 bases at V and 4 bases at J, with 18 bases in the middle. The CDR3 runs to 17 residues.